This TCR beta chain was documented in a study of blood T cell repertoires in COVID-19. The ends were cut back, 5 bases at V and 2 bases at J, with 16 bases in the middle. Per the germline V gene, CDR1 is SGHVS and CDR2 is FQNEAQ. The CDR3 consists of 16 residues. Data came from immunoSEQ multiplex PCR; TCRdb stores just in-frame clones and leaves some out. This table has more than 110,000 clones, around 80% appearing once. The sequence was collected from a man aged 55 to 69 with acute or convalescent COVID-19. The specimen was peripheral blood. The chain links TRBV7-8 to TRBJ1-5; a weak D match, TRBD1 (5 bases). The CDR3 reads CASSPGTGMGNQPQHF. The CDR3 DNA is TGTGCCAGCAGCCCGGGGACTGGCATGGGCAATCAGCCCCAGCATTTT.